This entry features one TCR beta chain sequence. Sequenced by immunoSEQ multiplex PCR; TCRdb stores in-frame clones only, minus some. The table includes about 400,000 clones, 89% detected once. The sample is drawn from a study of Ad26.COV2.S vaccination and SARS-CoV-2 variants. Treatment of the sample: some 20 received Ad26.COV2.S at low or high dose, single or two shots; 5 received placebo; per-sample allocation not given. Repertoires come from day 63 after the first vaccine or placebo injection. The CDR3 loop spans 14 amino acids. Trimming left V 2 bases short and J 7 bases short, with 11 bases between. Germline V CDR1 and CDR2: MNHEY, SVGEGT.

This specimen consisted of peripheral blood, obtained in a trial of Ad26.COV2.S vaccine versus placebo. The receptor was isolated from a person aged 18-60 years who received the Ad26.COV2.S COVID-19 vaccine or a placebo. This sequence joins TRBV6-2 or TRBV6-3 and TRBJ2-2, with a possible D match to TRBD1 (6 bases). The CDR3 region is CASSYRGQHGELFF. CDR3 sequence (DNA): TGTGCCAGCAGTTACCGGGGACAACACGGGGAGCTGTTTTTT.